The 29 T cell receptor beta chains given below trace back to one sample, sequenced in a study of blood T cells in healthy people across ages. With a J-beta primer mix and a sample-barcoded 5' primer, a second PCR ran about 7 to 12 cycles. TCRdb passed the 5' RACE reads through MiXCR, listing each CDR3 protein once. Seen here are roughly 2 million distinct CDR3 sequences, around 48% observed once, and the top ten hold 2.1%. The sequencing sample was made of blood. The receptors originated from a woman aged 40 to 50 in good health.

The rearrangement links TRBV9 to TRBJ1-1; D not certain. Germline V gene lookup returns CDR1 SGDLS and CDR2 YYNGEE. The CDR3 runs to 15 residues. V lost 0 bases to trimming and J lost 1 base, with 10 bases between them. The CDR3 nucleotides are TGTGCCAGCAGCGTAGACGGCAGGTCGAACACTGAAGCTTTCTTT. This encodes CASSVDGRSNTEAFF.

The table lists this clonotype with a few counts. The chain joins TRBV29-1 to TRBJ2-1; maybe TRBD2 (5 bases). The CDR3 is made up of 11 amino acids. Trimming cost V 8 bases and J 4 bases, with 9 bases left between them. The germline gives CDR1 SQVTM, CDR2 ANQGSEA. CDR3 protein: CSSREYNEQFF. CDR3 nucleotide sequence: TGCAGCTCCCGGGAATACAATGAGCAGTTCTTC.

The chain couples TRBV27 to TRBJ2-3; 7 bases fit TRBD1. Germline CDR1 and CDR2: MNHEY and SMNVEV (reference sequence). V lost 4 bases, J lost 6 bases, and 4 bases stayed unmatched. The CDR3 contains 13 residues. CDR3 sequence (DNA): TGTGCCAGCAGTTCTCTGGACAGGGATACGCAGTATTTT. Encoded protein: CASSSLDRDTQYF.

The chain joins TRBV6-2 or TRBV6-3 to TRBJ1-5; 10 positions match TRBD1. CDR1 and CDR2 (germline): MNHEY, SVGEGT. J was trimmed by 6 bases and V by 2 bases; bases with no gene match: 7. This CDR3 is built from 16 residues. Written as DNA, the CDR3 is TGTGCCAGCAGTTACGGGACAGGGGCTGGCAGTCAGCCCCAGCATTTT. Its protein product is CASSYGTGAGSQPQHF.

The V call is TRBV18, the J call TRBJ1-5; D is ambiguous. There are 11 residues in the CDR3. Germline V CDR1 and CDR2: KGHSH, LQKENI. V lost 8 bases to trimming and J lost 12 bases, with 14 bases between them. The CDR3 DNA reads as TGTGCCAGCCAGGAGGGTTCTTTCCAGCATTTT. Its protein product is CASQEGSFQHF.

J is TRBJ2-1 and V is TRBV27, with D possibly being TRBD2 (5 bases). V was pared by 5 bases and J by 6 bases, with 17 bases between. Germline CDR1 reads MNHEY; CDR2 reads SMNVEV (reference sequence). This CDR3 comprises 15 residues. CDR3 amino acids: CASSITSLNFNEQFF. The DNA of the CDR3 is TGTGCCAGCAGTATTACTAGTCTCAATTTCAATGAGCAGTTCTTC.

The chain carries TRBV11-2 and TRBJ2-3; TRBD2 matches at 10 bases. CDR3 length: 16 residues. J was trimmed by 5 bases and V by 5 bases; bases with no gene match: 10. Germline-derived CDR1 and CDR2 are SGHAT and FQNNGV. The CDR3 DNA sequence: TGTGCCAGCAGCCGGAGAGGGGTAGCGGGAGGAGATACGCAGTATTTT. Amino acid sequence: CASSRRGVAGGDTQYF. Complete variable domain (other parts from reference TRBV11-2 and TRBJ2-3): EAGVAQSPRYKIIEKRQSVAFWCNPISGHATLYWYQQILGQGPKLLIQFQNNGVVDDSQLPKDRFSAERLKGVDSTLKIQPAKLEDSAVYLCASSRRGVAGGDTQYFGPGTRLTVL.

The gene calls are TRBV27 and TRBJ2-7; tentative D call: TRBD1 (5 bases). Germline V CDR1 and CDR2: MNHEY, SMNVEV (reference sequence). Trimming pared 3 bases from V and 4 bases from J, leaving 13 bases between. This CDR3 has 14 residues. CDR3 DNA: TGTGCCAGCAGTTTCTCAGGGTCCCCATACGAGCAGTACTTC. Its translation is CASSFSGSPYEQYF.

This clonotype was counted between two and nine times. The rearrangement uses TRBV5-1 and TRBJ2-5, with D possibly TRBD2 on 5 matching bases. Germline V CDR1 and CDR2: SGHRS, YFSETQ. This CDR3 is built from 15 residues. V gave up 6 bases and J gave up 5 bases, with 20 bases separating them. CDR3 nucleotides: TGCGCCAGCACCGAAGAGGGCGTCGTCGGGGAGACCCAGTACTTC. Encoded protein: CASTEEGVVGETQYF.

The chain joins TRBV29-1 to TRBJ2-5, with D hard to call. Germline values: CDR1 SQVTM, CDR2 ANQGSEA. Trimming pared 4 bases from V and 0 bases from J, leaving 12 bases between. The CDR3 is 14 amino acids. The CDR3 loop is CSVAGRNDQETQYF. The CDR3 DNA reads TGCAGCGTTGCGGGCAGGAACGACCAAGAGACCCAGTACTTC.

This rearrangement joins TRBV7-2 to TRBJ1-4; 9 nucleotides line up with TRBD1. The CDR3 contains 15 residues. V trimming: 5 bases; J trimming: 8 bases; junction bases outside the gene matches: 9. Germline CDR1 SGHTA, CDR2 FQGNSA. CDR3 nucleotide sequence: TGTGCCAGCAGCCTACCGGACAGGGGTAAAGAAAAACTGTTTTTT. It codes for CASSLPDRGKEKLFF. Together with reference TRBV7-2 and TRBJ1-4, the CDR3 gives the full variable domain: GAGVSQSPSNKVTEKGKDVELRCDPISGHTALYWYRQSLGQGLEFLIYFQGNSAPDKSGLPSDRFSAERTGGSVSTLTIQRTQQEDSAVYLCASSLPDRGKEKLFFGSGTQLSVL.

This chain links TRBV28 with TRBJ1-4, with 10 bases identical to TRBD1. V was clipped by 6 bases and J by 12 bases; unmatched bases: 13. This CDR3 is built from 15 residues. Germline CDR1 is MDHEN and CDR2 is SYDVKM. This chain's CDR3 is CASRPTRGQGKELFF. CDR3 coding DNA: TGTGCCAGCAGACCTACCCGGGGACAGGGGAAAGAACTGTTTTTT.

The J gene is TRBJ2-7, the V gene TRBV12-3 or TRBV12-4, with 7 bases lining up with TRBD1. The junction had 7 bases not matched to a gene; V was cut back by 4 bases and J by 4 bases. The CDR3 loop spans 14 amino acids. DNA for the CDR3: TGTGCCAGCAGTTATACGGGACAGTATTACGAGCAGTACTTC. Its translation is CASSYTGQYYEQYF.

This clonotype was counted between two and nine times. This chain connects TRBV7-9 to TRBJ1-6; D is ambiguous. CDR3 length: 15 residues. Trimming pared 2 bases from V and 6 bases from J, leaving 11 bases between. Germline-derived CDR1 and CDR2 are SEHNR and FQNEAQ (reference sequence). CDR3 amino acids: CASSLRTDFNSPLHF. The CDR3 DNA follows: TGTGCCAGCAGCTTAAGAACAGACTTTAATTCACCCCTCCACTTT.

The gene calls are TRBV27 and TRBJ2-5, with 10 bases fitting TRBD1. This CDR3 has 13 amino acids. With V trimmed by 6 bases and J by 7 bases, 5 bases remained unmatched. CDR1 MNHEY and CDR2 SMNVEV come from the germline V gene (reference sequence). CDR3 nucleotides: TGTGCCAGCAGCCGGACAGGGGGTGTGACCCAGTACTTC. Translated: CASSRTGGVTQYF.

The J gene is TRBJ2-7, the V gene TRBV28; tentatively, D is TRBD2 (6 bases). CDR3 size: 13 residues. Germline CDR1 MDHEN, CDR2 SYDVKM. V lost 5 bases and J lost 7, with 15 bases in between. CDR3 sequence: CASSLRVSGEQYF. The CDR3 coding sequence is TGTGCCAGCAGTCTTAGGGTTAGCGGAGAGCAGTACTTC.

The chain is built from TRBV2 and TRBJ2-7; no firm D call. This CDR3 spans 12 amino acids. The germline gives CDR1 SNHLY, CDR2 FYNNEI. Deletions cut 9 bases from V and 3 bases from J, with 12 bases between. CDR3 sequence (DNA): TGTGCCAGTGAGACTCATAACTACGAGCAGTACTTC. It yields the protein CASETHNYEQYF.

V and J are TRBV7-2 and TRBJ1-4; D call uncertain. Germline V gene lookup returns CDR1 SGHTA and CDR2 FQGNSA. The V end lost 5 bases, the J end lost 2 bases, and 15 bases lay between the germline ends. This CDR3 has 16 residues. CDR3 DNA: TGTGCCAGCAGCCATGACCGCGAAGGCACTAATGAAAAACTGTTTTTT. Translated, it gives CASSHDREGTNEKLFF.

There are a few counts of this clonotype. The V gene is TRBV21-1, the J gene TRBJ2-7; the DNA was not compared with TRBD1, the D call given in the table. TRBV21-1 represents a pseudogene. There are 14 residues in the CDR3. CDR3 nucleotides: TGTGCCAGCAGCAAATGGGGGAAAGGCTACGAGCAGTACTTC. This codes for CASSKWGKGYEQYF.

This chain links TRBV2 with TRBJ2-3; tentative D call: TRBD1 (5 bases). V was shortened by 3 bases and J by 0 bases, with 16 bases between the two germline ends. Germline loops: CDR1 SNHLY, CDR2 FYNNEI. The CDR3 is made up of 17 amino acids. As DNA, the CDR3 is TGTGCCAGCAGTGAGAACAGGAAGGCTGGTAGCACAGATACGCAGTATTTT. Translated: CASSENRKAGSTDTQYF.

The CDR3 spells CASSLYEKTQYF. The CDR3 DNA reads as TGCGCCAGCAGCTTATATGAAAAGACCCAGTACTTC. The chain is built from TRBV5-1 and TRBJ2-5; D gene unclear. Per the germline V gene, CDR1 is SGHRS and CDR2 is YFSETQ. V was trimmed by 2 bases and J by 6 bases, leaving 8 bases between them. The CDR3 runs to 12 residues.

V is TRBV9 and J is TRBJ1-2, with 7 bases aligning to TRBD1. The CDR3 has 14 amino acids. From germline, CDR1 is SGDLS and CDR2 YYNGEE. V lost 3 bases to trimming and J lost 7 bases; unmatched junction nucleotides: 9. Here the CDR3 reads CASSGKDRPPGYTF. The DNA for the CDR3 is TGTGCCAGCAGCGGAAAGGACAGGCCGCCTGGCTACACCTTC.

J is TRBJ2-1 and V is TRBV7-9; D is unresolved. This CDR3 is 9 amino acids long. V was cut by 11 bases and J by 12 bases, with 11 bases left in between. The germline V gene has CDR1 SEHNR and CDR2 FQNEAQ (reference sequence). In DNA form, the CDR3 reads TGTGCCCTTAGATCGGGGCAGTTCTTC. Translation: CALRSGQFF. The whole variable domain, remainder taken from reference TRBV7-9 and TRBJ2-1, is DTGVSQNPRHKITKRGQNVTFRCDPISEHNRLYWYRQTLGQGPEFLTYFQNEAQLEKSRLLSDRFSAERPKGSFSTLEIQRTEQGDSAMYLCALRSGQFFGPGTRLTVL.

This clonotype occurred a few times. The chain joins TRBV29-1 to TRBJ2-1; 9 bases are shared with TRBD2. CDR3 length equals 16 residues. The V gene's germline CDR1 is SQVTM and CDR2 ANQGSEA. With V trimmed by 3 bases and J by 2 bases, 8 bases remained unmatched. The CDR3: CSVEASGANPYNEQFF. CDR3 coding DNA: TGCAGCGTTGAGGCTAGCGGGGCCAACCCCTACAATGAGCAGTTCTTC.

The chain recombines TRBV5-1 with TRBJ2-1, with 14 positions matching TRBD2. This CDR3 has 21 amino acids. Germline V CDR1 and CDR2: SGHRS, YFSETQ. The V segment lost 4 bases and the J segment 4 bases; nucleotides outside the gene matches: 19. The CDR3 spells CASSLFRRQTSGGAYYNEQFF. The CDR3, as DNA: TGCGCCAGCAGCCTTTTCCGCAGGCAGACTAGCGGGGGGGCGTATTACAATGAGCAGTTCTTC.

This clonotype has only a few counts. The rearrangement uses TRBV24-1 and TRBJ2-3; the match to TRBD2 covers 8 bases. The trim removed 5 bases at V and 2 bases at J, leaving 5 bases unmatched. The CDR3 contains 15 residues. In germline, CDR1 is KGHDR, CDR2 SFDVKD. CDR3 loop: CATSVPGGATDTQYF. The CDR3 DNA is TGTGCCACCAGTGTTCCCGGGGGGGCCACAGATACGCAGTATTTT.

The chain joins TRBV9 to TRBJ1-2, with a tentative D call TRBD1 (6 bases). The CDR3 is 13 amino acids. In germline, CDR1 is SGDLS, CDR2 YYNGEE. Trimming left V 5 bases short and J 8 bases short, with 16 bases between. The CDR3 here is CASSYTGRYGYTF. Written as DNA, the CDR3 is TGTGCCAGCAGTTATACAGGGAGGTACGGCTACACCTTC.

The chain couples TRBV20-1 to TRBJ1-2; D is perhaps TRBD1 (5 bases). Trimming left V 6 bases short and J 5 bases short, with 16 bases between. CDR3 length equals 13 residues. The V gene's germline CDR1 is DFQATT and CDR2 SNEGSKA (reference sequence). The CDR3 DNA is TGCAGTGCCCCAGACTTGGGGGATTATGGCTACACCTTC. It is translated as CSAPDLGDYGYTF.

J is TRBJ1-6 and V is TRBV4-3; D is ambiguous. The CDR3 sequence is 14 residues long. With 1 base removed from V and 8 bases from J, the gap between germline ends came to 9 bases. Per the germline V gene, CDR1 is LGHNA and CDR2 is YSLEER. For the CDR3, the DNA is TGCGCCAGCAGCCAAGGTGGTAGCTATTCACCCCTCCACTTT. Its protein is CASSQGGSYSPLHF.